This T cell receptor (beta chain) originates from a study of CXCR3-negative and CXCR3-positive naive CD8 T cells. This CDR3 is built from 13 residues. Germline CDR1 is MDHEN and CDR2 is SYDVKM. Researchers prepared the TRB cDNA libraries using 5' RACE with UMI labels. TCRdb re-called the 5' RACE reads; one entry per CDR3 protein, DNA not given. Its table records under 30,000 distinct CDR3 sequences. This rearrangement joins TRBV28 to TRBJ2-7; the D call of TRBD1 rests on TCRdb alone, since no DNA is present to check it. This TCR came from a human donor in good health. Some clones in this sample may be carry-over from other donors' samples. The material sequenced was memory CD8+ T cells from blood. This CDR3 is CASSSGTGSEQYF.